This is a list of T cell receptor beta chains from one sample in a study of regulatory T cells in long-lasting Graves disease. TCRdb processed the multiplex PCR reads anew with MiXCR; each CDR3 protein has one entry. The sample contains some 340,000 distinct CDR3 sequences, 23% of which appear only once. The sample consisted of peripheral blood mononuclear cells (PBMCs), taken when the disease was refractory, from a patient treated with antithyroid drugs. Receptors were obtained from a woman aged 40-49 years with Graves disease. CDR3s include the opening cysteine and the closing phenylalanine or tryptophan. Each record gives: D gene, J gene, clone size, V gene, CDR3 protein, CDR3 DNA. D genes are given only for firm matches. Clone size is shown for a subset of rows, as once, few, many or a class of expanded clone.

TRBD1 TRBJ2-7 - TRBV20-1 CSASRTGSEQYF TGCAGTGCTAGCCGGACAGGGAGCGAGCAGTACTTC
TRBD2 TRBJ2-3 - TRBV12-3/TRBV12-4 CASSLLAGGNTDTQYF TGTGCCAGCAGTCTTCTAGCGGGAGGTAACACAGATACGCAGTATTTT
- TRBJ1-4 many TRBV2 CASRRDFEKLFF TGTGCCAGCAGGCGGGACTTTGAAAAACTGTTTTTT
- TRBJ2-7 few TRBV20-1 CSALDLSNTYEQYF TGCAGTGCCCTCGACTTATCTAACACCTACGAGCAGTACTTC
- TRBJ2-1 - TRBV29-1 CSVEAAGSYNEQFF TGCAGCGTTGAGGCGGCGGGGTCCTACAATGAGCAGTTCTTC
- TRBJ2-7 many TRBV20-1 CSARPGVRAQRF TGCAGTGCTAGGCCAGGCGTCAGGGCCCAACGCTTC
- TRBJ1-5 - TRBV10-2 CAGSDAGMGNQPQHF TGCGCCGGCAGTGATGCGGGTATGGGCAATCAGCCCCAGCATTTT
- TRBJ2-7 - TRBV7-6 CASSIGVGYEQYF TGTGCCAGCAGCATAGGGGTCGGCTACGAGCAGTACTTC
- TRBJ2-2 few TRBV7-2 CASSLAGQPGGTGELFF TGTGCCAGCAGCTTAGCGGGGCAGCCTGGGGGCACCGGGGAGCTGTTTTTT
TRBD1 TRBJ1-6 few TRBV9 CASSPRTGLGSPLHF TGTGCCAGCAGCCCGAGGACAGGGTTGGGATCACCCCTCCACTTT
- TRBJ1-4 many TRBV12-3/TRBV12-4 CASSRGGATNEKLFF TGTGCCAGCAGTCGAGGAGGAGCAACTAATGAAAAACTGTTTTTT
TRBD1 TRBJ2-7 many TRBV2 CASSPGQIPLYEQYF TGTGCCAGCAGCCCGGGACAGATTCCCCTCTACGAGCAGTACTTC
- TRBJ1-2 many TRBV20-1 CSAFDRNYGYTF TGCAGTGCTTTCGACAGGAACTATGGCTACACCTTC
- TRBJ2-1 - TRBV29-1 CSVEPQLSYNEQFF TGCAGCGTTGAACCACAGTTATCCTACAATGAGCAGTTCTTC
- TRBJ1-2 few TRBV28 CASSFGGPYGYTF TGTGCCAGCAGTTTTGGTGGACCCTATGGCTACACCTTC
- TRBJ1-1 many TRBV28 CASREGTEAFF TGTGCCAGCAGAGAGGGGACTGAAGCTTTCTTT
- TRBJ2-7 - TRBV7-9 CASSLQGGPYEQYF TGTGCCAGCAGCTTACAGGGGGGCCCCTACGAGCAGTACTTC